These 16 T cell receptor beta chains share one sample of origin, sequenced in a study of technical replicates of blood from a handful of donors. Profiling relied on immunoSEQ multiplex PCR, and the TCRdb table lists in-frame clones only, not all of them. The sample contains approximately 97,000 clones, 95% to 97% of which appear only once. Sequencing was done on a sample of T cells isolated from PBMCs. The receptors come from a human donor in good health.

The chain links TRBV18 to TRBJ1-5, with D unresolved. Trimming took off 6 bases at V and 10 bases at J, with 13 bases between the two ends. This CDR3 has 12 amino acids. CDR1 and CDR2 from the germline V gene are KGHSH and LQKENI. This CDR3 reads CASSPTSQPQHF. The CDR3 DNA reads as TGTGCCAGCTCTCCCACTTCCCAACCCCAGCATTTT.

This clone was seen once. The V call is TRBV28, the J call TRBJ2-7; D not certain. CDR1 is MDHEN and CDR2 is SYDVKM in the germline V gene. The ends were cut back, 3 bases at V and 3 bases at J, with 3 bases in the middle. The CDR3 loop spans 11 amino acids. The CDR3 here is CASSFSYEQYF. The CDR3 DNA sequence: TGTGCCAGCAGTTTTAGCTACGAGCAGTACTTC.

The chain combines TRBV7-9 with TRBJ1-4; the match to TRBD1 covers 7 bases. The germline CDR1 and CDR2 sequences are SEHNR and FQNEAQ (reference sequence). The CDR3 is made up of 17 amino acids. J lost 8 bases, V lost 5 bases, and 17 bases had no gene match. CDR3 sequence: CASSPPLGGRGQEKLFF. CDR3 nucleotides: TGTGCCAGCAGCCCTCCTCTCGGGGGAAGGGGGCAAGAAAAACTGTTTTTT.

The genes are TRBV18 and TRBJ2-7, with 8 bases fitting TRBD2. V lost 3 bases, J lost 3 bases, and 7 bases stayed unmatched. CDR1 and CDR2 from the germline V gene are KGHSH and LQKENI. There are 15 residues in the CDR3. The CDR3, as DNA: TGTGCCAGCTCACCGACGGGAGGGGGTAGCTACGAGCAGTACTTC. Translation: CASSPTGGGSYEQYF.

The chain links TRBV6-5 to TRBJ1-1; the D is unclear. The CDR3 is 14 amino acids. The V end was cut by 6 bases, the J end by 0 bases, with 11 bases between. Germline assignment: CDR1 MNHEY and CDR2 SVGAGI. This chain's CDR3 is CASSLNTVNTEAFF. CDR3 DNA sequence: TGTGCCAGCAGCCTTAACACAGTGAACACTGAAGCTTTCTTT.

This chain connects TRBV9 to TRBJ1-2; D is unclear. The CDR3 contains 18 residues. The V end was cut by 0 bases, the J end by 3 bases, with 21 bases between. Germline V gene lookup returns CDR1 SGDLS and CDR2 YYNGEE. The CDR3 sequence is CASSVVKAEAALDYGYTF. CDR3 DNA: TGTGCCAGCAGCGTAGTAAAGGCCGAGGCGGCGTTGGACTATGGCTACACCTTC.

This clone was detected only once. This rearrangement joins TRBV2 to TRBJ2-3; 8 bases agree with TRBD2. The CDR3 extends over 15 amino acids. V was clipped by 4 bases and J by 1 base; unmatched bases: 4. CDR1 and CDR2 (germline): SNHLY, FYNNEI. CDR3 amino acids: CASSAPAGGTDTQYF. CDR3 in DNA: TGTGCCAGCAGTGCTCCAGCGGGGGGCACAGATACGCAGTATTTT.

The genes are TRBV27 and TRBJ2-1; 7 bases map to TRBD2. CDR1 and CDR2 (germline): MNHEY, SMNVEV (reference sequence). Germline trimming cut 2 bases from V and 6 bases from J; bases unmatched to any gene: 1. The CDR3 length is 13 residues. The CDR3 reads CASSLGRGNEQFF. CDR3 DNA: TGTGCCAGCAGTTTAGGGAGGGGCAATGAGCAGTTCTTC.

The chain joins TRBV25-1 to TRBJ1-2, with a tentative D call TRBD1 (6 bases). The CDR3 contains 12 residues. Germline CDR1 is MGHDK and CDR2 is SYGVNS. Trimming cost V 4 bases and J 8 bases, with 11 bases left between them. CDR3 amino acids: CASSGGGEGYTF. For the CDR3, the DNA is TGTGCCAGCAGTGGTGGGGGCGAGGGCTACACCTTC.

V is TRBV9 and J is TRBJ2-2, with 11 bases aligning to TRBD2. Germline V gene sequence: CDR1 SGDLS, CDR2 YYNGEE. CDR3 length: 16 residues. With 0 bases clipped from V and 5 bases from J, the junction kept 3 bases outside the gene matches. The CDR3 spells CASSVGLAGLTGELFF. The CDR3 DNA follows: TGTGCCAGCAGCGTAGGACTAGCGGGACTAACCGGGGAGCTGTTTTTT.

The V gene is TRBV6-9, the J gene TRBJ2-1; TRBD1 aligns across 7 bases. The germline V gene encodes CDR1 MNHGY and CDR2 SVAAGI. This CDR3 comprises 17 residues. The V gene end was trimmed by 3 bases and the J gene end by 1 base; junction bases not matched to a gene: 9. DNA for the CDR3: TGTGCCAGCAGTTACCAACAGGGGACGAGATCCTACAATGAGCAGTTCTTC. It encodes CASSYQQGTRSYNEQFF.

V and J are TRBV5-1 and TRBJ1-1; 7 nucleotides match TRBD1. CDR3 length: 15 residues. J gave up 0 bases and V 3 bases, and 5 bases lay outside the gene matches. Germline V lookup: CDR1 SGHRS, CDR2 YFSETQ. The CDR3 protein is CASSSRTGMNTEAFF. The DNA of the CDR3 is TGCGCCAGCAGCTCTAGGACAGGAATGAACACTGAAGCTTTCTTT.

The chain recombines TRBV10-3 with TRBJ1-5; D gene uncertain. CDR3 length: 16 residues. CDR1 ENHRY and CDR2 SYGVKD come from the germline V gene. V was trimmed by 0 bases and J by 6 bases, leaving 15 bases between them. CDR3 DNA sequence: TGTGCCATCAGTGAGTCGATAAGGGTCGGGAGTCAGCCCCAGCATTTT. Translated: CAISESIRVGSQPQHF.

The CDR3 loop reads CASFSGRHTGELFF. CDR3 DNA: TGTGCCAGCTTCAGCGGGAGACACACCGGGGAGCTGTTTTTT. The J gene is TRBJ2-2, the V gene TRBV7-9; 8 bases are shared with TRBD2. The germline CDR1 and CDR2 sequences are SEHNR and FQNEAQ (reference sequence). Trimming took 8 bases from V and 3 from J; bases not matched to a gene: 5. This CDR3 is 14 amino acids long.

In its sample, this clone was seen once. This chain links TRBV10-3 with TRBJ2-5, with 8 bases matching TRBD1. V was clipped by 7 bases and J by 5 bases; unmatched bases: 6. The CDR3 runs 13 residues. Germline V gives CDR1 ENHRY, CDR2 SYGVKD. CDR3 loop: CAINSDRVETQYF. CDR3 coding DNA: TGTGCCATCAATTCGGACAGGGTCGAGACCCAGTACTTC.

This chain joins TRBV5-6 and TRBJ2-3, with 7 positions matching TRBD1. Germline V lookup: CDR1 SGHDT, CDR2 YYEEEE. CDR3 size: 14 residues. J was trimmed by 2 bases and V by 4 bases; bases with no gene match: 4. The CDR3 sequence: CASSLGTATDTQYF. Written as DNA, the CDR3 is TGTGCCAGCAGCCTTGGGACAGCCACAGATACGCAGTATTTT.